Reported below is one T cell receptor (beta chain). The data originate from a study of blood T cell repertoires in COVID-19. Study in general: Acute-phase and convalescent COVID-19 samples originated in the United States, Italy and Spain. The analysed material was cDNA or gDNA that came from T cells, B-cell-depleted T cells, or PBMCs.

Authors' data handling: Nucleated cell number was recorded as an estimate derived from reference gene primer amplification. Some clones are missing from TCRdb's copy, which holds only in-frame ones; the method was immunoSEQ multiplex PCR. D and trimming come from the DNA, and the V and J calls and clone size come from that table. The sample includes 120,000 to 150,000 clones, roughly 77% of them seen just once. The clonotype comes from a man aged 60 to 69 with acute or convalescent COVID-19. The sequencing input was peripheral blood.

The CDR3 here is CASSFGGGGLNTEAFF. CDR3 nucleotide sequence: TGTGCCAGCAGCTTTGGGGGGGGAGGGTTGAACACTGAAGCTTTCTTT. The chain joins TRBV7-8 to TRBJ1-1; weak D call: TRBD1 (5 bases). There are 16 residues in the CDR3. Germline assignment: CDR1 SGHVS and CDR2 FQNEAQ. Trimming removed 3 bases from V and 0 bases from J, with 14 bases in between.